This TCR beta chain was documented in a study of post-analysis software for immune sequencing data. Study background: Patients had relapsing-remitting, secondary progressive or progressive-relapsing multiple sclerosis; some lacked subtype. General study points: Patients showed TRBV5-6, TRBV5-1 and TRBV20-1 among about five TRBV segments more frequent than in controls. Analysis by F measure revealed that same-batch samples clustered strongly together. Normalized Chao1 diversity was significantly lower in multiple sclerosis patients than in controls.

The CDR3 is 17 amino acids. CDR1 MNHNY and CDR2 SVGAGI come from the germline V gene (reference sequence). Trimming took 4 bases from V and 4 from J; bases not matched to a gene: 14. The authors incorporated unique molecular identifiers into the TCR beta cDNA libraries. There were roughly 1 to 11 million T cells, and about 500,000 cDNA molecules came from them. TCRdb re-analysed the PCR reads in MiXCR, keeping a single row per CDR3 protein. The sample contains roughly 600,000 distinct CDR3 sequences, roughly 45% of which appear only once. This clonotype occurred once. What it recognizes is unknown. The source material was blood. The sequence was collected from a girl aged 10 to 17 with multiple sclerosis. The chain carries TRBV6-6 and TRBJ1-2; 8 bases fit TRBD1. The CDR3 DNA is TGTGCCAGCAGTTCCCTCTTGTCAGGGGGCTATGGCTATGGCTACACCTTC. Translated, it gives CASSSLLSGGYGYGYTF.